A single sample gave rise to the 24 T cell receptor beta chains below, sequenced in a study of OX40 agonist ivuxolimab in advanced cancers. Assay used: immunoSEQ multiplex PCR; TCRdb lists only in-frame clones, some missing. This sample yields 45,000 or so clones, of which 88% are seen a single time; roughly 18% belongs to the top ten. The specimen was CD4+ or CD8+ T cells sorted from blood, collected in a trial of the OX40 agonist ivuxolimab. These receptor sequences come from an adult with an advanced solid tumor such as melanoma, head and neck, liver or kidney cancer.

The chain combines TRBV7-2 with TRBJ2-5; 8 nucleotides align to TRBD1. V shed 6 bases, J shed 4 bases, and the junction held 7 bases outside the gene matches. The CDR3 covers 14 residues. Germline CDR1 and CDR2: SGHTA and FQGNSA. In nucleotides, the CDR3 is TGTGCCAGCAGGGCGGGACAGGCTGGAGAGACCCAGTACTTC. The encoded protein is CASRAGQAGETQYF.

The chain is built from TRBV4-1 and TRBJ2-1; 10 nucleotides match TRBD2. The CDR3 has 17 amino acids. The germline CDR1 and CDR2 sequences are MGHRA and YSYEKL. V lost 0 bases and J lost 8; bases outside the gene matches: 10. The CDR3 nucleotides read TGCGCCAGCAGCCAAGATGGGACACTAGCGGGGAGACATGAGCAGTTCTTC. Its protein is CASSQDGTLAGRHEQFF.

For the CDR3, the DNA is TGTGCCAGCAGCGTTGAGGACCAAGAGACCCAGTACTTC. Its protein product is CASSVEDQETQYF. The chain recombines TRBV9 with TRBJ2-5, with D unresolved. Trimming stripped 2 bases from V and 0 bases from J, with 5 bases between. The CDR3 loop spans 13 amino acids. Germline loops: CDR1 SGDLS, CDR2 YYNGEE. Drawing the rest from reference TRBV9 and TRBJ2-5, the complete variable domain is DSGVTQTPKHLITATGQRVTLRCSPRSGDLSVYWYQQSLDQGLQFLIQYYNGEERAKGNILERFSAQQFPDLHSELNLSSLELGDSALYFCASSVEDQETQYFGPGTRLLVL.

CDR3 residues: CASSNRDSYQETQYF. The CDR3 DNA sequence: TGTGCCAGCAGCAACCGGGACAGTTACCAAGAGACCCAGTACTTC. The chain is built from TRBV13 and TRBJ2-5; 7 positions match TRBD1. CDR3 size: 15 residues. Germline V CDR1 and CDR2: PRHDT, FYEKMQ (reference sequence). Trimming removed 5 bases from V and 0 bases from J; junction bases left unmatched: 6.

The chain's CDR3 is CASSQQGLGGELFF. The CDR3 coding sequence is TGCGCCAGCAGCCAACAGGGGCTTGGCGGGGAGCTGTTTTTT. V gene TRBV5-1 combines with J gene TRBJ2-2, with TRBD1 matching 7 bases. Germline-derived CDR1 and CDR2 are SGHRS and YFSETQ. The CDR3 loop spans 14 amino acids. V lost 4 bases to trimming and J lost 7 bases; unmatched junction nucleotides: 7.

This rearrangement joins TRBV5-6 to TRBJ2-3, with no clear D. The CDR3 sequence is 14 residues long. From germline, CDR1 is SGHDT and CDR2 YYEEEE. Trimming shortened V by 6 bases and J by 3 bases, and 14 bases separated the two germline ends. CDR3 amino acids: CASIDGVATDTQYF. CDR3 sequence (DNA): TGTGCCAGCATTGATGGGGTAGCAACAGATACGCAGTATTTT.

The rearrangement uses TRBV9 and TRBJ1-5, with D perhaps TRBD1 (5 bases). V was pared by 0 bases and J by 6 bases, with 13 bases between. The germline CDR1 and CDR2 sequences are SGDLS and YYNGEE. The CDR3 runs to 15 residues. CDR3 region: CASSVGGEKGQPQHF. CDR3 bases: TGTGCCAGCAGCGTAGGAGGGGAGAAAGGTCAGCCCCAGCATTTT.

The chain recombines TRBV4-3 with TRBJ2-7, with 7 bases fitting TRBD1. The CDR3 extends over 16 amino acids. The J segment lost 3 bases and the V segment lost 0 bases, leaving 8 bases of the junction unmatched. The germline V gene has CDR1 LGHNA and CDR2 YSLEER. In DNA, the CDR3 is TGCGCCAGCAGCCAAGATTGGGACAGTTCCGACTACGAGCAGTACTTC. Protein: CASSQDWDSSDYEQYF.

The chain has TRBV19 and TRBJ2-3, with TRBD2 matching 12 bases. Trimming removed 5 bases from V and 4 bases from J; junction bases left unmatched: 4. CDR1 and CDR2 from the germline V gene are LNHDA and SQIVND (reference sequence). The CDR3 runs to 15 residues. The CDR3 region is CASSASGGAADTQYF. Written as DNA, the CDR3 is TGTGCCAGTAGTGCTAGCGGGGGGGCCGCAGATACGCAGTATTTT.

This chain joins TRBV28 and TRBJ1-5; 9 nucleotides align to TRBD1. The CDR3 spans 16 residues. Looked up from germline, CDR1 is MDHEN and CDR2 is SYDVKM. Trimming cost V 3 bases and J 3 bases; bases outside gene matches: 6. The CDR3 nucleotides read TGTGCCAGCAGTTTCCCCGGGACAGGGTACAATCAGCCCCAGCATTTT. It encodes CASSFPGTGYNQPQHF. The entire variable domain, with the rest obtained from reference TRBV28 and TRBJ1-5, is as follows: DVKVTQSSRYLVKRTGEKVFLECVQDMDHENMFWYRQDPGLGLRLIYFSYDVKMKEKGDIPEGYSVSREKKERFSLILESASTNQTSMYLCASSFPGTGYNQPQHFGDGTRLSIL.

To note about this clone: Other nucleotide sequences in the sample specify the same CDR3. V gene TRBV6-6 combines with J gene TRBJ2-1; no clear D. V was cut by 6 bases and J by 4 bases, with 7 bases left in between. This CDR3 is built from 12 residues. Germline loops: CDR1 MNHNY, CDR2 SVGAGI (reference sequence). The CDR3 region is CASSRPYNEQFF. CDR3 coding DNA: TGTGCCAGCAGCAGACCTTACAATGAGCAGTTCTTC.

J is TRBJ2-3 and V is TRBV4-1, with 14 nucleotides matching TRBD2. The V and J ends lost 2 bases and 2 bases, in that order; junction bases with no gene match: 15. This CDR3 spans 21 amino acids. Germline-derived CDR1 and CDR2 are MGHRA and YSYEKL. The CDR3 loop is CASSQWGFGLAGGRDTDTQYF. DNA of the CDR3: TGCGCCAGCAGCCAATGGGGCTTCGGACTAGCGGGGGGCAGGGACACAGATACGCAGTATTTT.

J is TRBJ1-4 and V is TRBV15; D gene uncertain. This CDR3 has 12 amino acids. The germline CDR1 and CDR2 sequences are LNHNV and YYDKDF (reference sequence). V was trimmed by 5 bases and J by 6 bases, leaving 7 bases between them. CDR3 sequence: CATSVSDEKLFF. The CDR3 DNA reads TGTGCCACCAGCGTATCGGATGAAAAACTGTTTTTT.

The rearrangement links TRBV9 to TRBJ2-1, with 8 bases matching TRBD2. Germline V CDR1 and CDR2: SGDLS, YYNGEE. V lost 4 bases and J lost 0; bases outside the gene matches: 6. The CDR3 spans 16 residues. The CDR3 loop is CASSFSSGGSYNEQFF. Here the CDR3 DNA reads TGTGCCAGCAGCTTCAGCAGCGGGGGCTCCTACAATGAGCAGTTCTTC.

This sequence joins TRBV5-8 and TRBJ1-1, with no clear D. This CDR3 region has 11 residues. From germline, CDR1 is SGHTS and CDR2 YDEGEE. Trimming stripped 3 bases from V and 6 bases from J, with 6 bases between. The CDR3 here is CASSYTPEAFF. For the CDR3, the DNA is TGTGCCAGCAGCTATACCCCTGAAGCTTTCTTT.

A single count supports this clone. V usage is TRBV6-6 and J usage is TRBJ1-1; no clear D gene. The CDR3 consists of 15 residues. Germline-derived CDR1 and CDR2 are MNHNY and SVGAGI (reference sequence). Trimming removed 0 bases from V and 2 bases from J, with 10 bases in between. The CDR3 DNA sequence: TGTGCCAGCAGTTACTCGGCCGAGTTTAACACTGAAGCTTTCTTT. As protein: CASSYSAEFNTEAFF.

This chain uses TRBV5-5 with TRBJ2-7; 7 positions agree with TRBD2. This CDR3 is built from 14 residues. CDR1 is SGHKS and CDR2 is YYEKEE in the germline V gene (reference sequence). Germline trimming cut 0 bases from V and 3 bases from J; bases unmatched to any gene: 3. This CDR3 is CASSLGVAGYEQYF. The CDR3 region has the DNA TGTGCCAGCAGCTTGGGGGTAGCGGGCTACGAGCAGTACTTC.

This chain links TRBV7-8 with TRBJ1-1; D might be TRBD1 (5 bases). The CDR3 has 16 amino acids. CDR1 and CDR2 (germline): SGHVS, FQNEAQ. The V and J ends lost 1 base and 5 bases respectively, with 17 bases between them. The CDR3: CASSLEWPGGRTEAFF. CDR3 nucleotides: TGTGCCAGCAGCTTAGAGTGGCCGGGGGGGAGGACTGAAGCTTTCTTT.

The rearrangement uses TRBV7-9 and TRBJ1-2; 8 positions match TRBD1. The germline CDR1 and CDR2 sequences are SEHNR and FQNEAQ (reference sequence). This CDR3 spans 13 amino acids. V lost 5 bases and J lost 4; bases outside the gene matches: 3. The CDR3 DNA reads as TGTGCCAGCAGCATCGGACAGGGCTATGGCTACACCTTC. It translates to CASSIGQGYGYTF.

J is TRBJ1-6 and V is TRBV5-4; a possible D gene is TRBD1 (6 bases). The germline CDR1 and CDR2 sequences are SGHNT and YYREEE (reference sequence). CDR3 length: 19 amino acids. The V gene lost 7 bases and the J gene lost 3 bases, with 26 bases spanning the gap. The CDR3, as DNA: TGTGCCAGCTCAAGCGCGGGGGCCAACAGACACCTCTATAATTCACCCCTCCACTTT. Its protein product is CASSSAGANRHLYNSPLHF.

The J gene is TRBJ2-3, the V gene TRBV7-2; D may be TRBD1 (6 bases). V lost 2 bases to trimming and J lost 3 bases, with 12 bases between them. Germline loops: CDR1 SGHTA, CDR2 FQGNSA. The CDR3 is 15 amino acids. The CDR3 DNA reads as TGTGCCAGCAGCTTAAAGACAGGTTGGACAGATACGCAGTATTTT. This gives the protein CASSLKTGWTDTQYF.

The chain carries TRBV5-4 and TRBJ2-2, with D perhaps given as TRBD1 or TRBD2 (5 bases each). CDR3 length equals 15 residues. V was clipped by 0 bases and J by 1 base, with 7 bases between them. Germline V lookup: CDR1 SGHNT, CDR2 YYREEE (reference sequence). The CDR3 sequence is CASSLGGKNTGELFF. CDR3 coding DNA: TGTGCCAGCAGCTTGGGGGGGAAGAACACCGGGGAGCTGTTTTTT.

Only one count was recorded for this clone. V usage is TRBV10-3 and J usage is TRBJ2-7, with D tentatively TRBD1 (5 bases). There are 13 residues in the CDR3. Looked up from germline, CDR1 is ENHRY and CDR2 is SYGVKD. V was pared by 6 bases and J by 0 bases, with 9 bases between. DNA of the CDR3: TGTGCCATCAGACCCGACAGCTCCTACGAGCAGTACGTC. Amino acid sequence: CAIRPDSSYEQYV.

For the CDR3, the DNA is TGTGCCAGCAGCTTTGGACCTCTCTACGAGCAGTACTTC. It is translated as CASSFGPLYEQYF. The chain recombines TRBV7-2 with TRBJ2-7; D call uncertain. This CDR3 contains 13 residues. In germline, CDR1 is SGHTA, CDR2 FQGNSA. V dropped 3 bases and J dropped 3 bases, with 9 bases sitting between them. Complete variable domain (other parts from reference TRBV7-2 and TRBJ2-7): GAGVSQSPSNKVTEKGKDVELRCDPISGHTALYWYRQSLGQGLEFLIYFQGNSAPDKSGLPSDRFSAERTGGSVSTLTIQRTQQEDSAVYLCASSFGPLYEQYFGPGTRLTVT.